This TCR beta chain is from a study of lymphopenia after photon versus proton radiotherapy. Study-level points and caveats: Larger post-nadir TCR diversity loss correlated inversely with survival in deceased patients.

As for this clone: Its matching antigen is unknown.

Sequenced by immunoSEQ multiplex PCR; TCRdb stores in-frame clones only, minus some. The sample shows some 42,000 clones, around 81% of them seen only once. Deletions cut 2 bases from V and 12 bases from J, with 11 bases between. Germline V CDR1 and CDR2: SGHDN, FVKESK. The CDR3 covers 13 residues. The sample was peripheral blood, taken from a patient treated with proton-based radiotherapy. The chain uses TRBV14 and TRBJ2-6, with D tentatively TRBD2 (6 bases). The sequence derives from a woman between 65 and 79 years old with pancreatic cancer. CDR3 nucleotides: TGTGCCAGCAGCCAAAATTTCGGGGGCGTCCTGACTTTC. Translated: CASSQNFGGVLTF.